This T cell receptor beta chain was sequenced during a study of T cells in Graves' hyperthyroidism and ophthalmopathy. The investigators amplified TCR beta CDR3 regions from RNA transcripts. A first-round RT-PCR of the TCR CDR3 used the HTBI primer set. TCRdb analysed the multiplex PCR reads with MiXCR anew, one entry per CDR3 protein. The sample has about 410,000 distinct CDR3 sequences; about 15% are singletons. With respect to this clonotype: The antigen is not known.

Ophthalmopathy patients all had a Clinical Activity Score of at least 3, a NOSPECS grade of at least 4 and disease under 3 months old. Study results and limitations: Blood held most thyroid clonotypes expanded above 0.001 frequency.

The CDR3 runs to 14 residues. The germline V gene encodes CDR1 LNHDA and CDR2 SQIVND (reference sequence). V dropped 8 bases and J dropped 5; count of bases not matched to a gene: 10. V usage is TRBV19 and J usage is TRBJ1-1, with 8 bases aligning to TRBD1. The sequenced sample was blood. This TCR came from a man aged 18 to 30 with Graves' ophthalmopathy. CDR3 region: CASVTGDGATEAFF. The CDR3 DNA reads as TGTGCCAGTGTGACAGGGGACGGCGCGACTGAAGCTTTCTTT. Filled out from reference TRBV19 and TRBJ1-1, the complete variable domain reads DGGITQSPKYLFRKEGQNVTLSCEQNLNHDAMYWYRQDPGQGLRLIYYSQIVNDFQKGDIAEGYSVSREKKESFPLTVTSAQKNPTAFYLCASVTGDGATEAFFGQGTRLTVV.